This T cell receptor (beta chain) was identified in a study of blood T cell repertoires in COVID-19. On the study more broadly: The analysed material was cDNA or gDNA that came from T cells, B-cell-depleted T cells, or PBMCs.

J gave up 3 bases and V 0 bases, and 5 bases lay outside the gene matches. Germline lookup yields CDR1 ENHRY and CDR2 SYGVKD. The CDR3 contains 16 residues. On this clone: The sample contains more than one DNA sequence encoding this CDR3.

Per the authors' pipeline: Estimated nucleated cell counts came from reference gene primer amplification. Clones were read by immunoSEQ multiplex PCR, and TCRdb kept only the in-frame ones, dropping some. V and J calls and clone size are as listed in that table; D and trimming were resolved from the DNA. The sample carries 300,000 to 350,000 clones, about 91% recorded once. While infection was still active, Seattle patients were enrolled and then followed longitudinally. The gene calls are TRBV10-3 and TRBJ2-3, with 8 bases fitting TRBD1. This sequence was found in a man aged 25 to 40 with COVID-19, enrolled during active disease. Sequencing was carried out using peripheral blood. The CDR3 sequence is CAISESAGGRTDTQYF. The CDR3 nucleotides read TGTGCCATCAGTGAGTCCGCAGGGGGCAGGACAGATACGCAGTATTTT.